This T cell receptor beta chain came from a study of T cells and copy number aberrations in small-cell lung cancer. Normal lung tissue came from at least 2 cm beyond the tumor margin and showed no malignant cells. Profiled with immunoSEQ multiplex PCR; TCRdb holds only in-frame clones, not every one. The sample contains about 8,200 clones, roughly 82% of which appear only once. This sequence was found in a woman aged 45 to 65 with small cell lung cancer. Sequencing was performed on normal tissue next to the tumor.

The CDR3, as DNA: TGTGCCAGCTCGGGACTAGCGGGAGGCAAGTTCTTC. This gives the protein CASSGLAGGKFF. J is TRBJ2-1 and V is TRBV18; 15 bases are a match to TRBD2. The junction had 2 bases not matched to a gene; V was cut back by 6 bases and J by 14 bases. The CDR3 has 12 amino acids. Germline V CDR1 and CDR2: KGHSH, LQKENI.